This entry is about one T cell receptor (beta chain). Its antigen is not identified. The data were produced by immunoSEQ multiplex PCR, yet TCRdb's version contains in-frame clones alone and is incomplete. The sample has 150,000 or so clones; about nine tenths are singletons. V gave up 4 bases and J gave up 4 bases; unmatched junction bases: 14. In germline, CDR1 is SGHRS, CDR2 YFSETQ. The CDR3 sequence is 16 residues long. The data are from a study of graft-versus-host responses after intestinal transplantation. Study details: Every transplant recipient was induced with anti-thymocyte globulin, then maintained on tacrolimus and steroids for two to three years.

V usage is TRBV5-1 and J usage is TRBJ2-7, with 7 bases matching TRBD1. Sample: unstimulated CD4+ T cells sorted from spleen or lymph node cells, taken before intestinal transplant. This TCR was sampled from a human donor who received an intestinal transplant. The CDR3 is CASSPHQPGQMYEQYF. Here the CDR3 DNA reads TGCGCCAGCAGCCCCCATCAACCGGGACAGATGTACGAGCAGTACTTC.